Reported below is one T cell receptor beta chain. In the original analysis: The authors estimated nucleated cell counts from reference gene primer amplification. Only in-frame clones appear in the TCRdb table, and some are missing; sequencing was by immunoSEQ multiplex PCR. The V and J calls and clone size are taken from that table; D and trimming were inferred from the DNA. The data show just over 300,000 clones, around 86% seen once. The data originate from a study of blood T cell repertoires in COVID-19. Background on the study: The analysed material was cDNA or gDNA that came from T cells, B-cell-depleted T cells, or PBMCs.

The study counted Cohort 3 donors as recovered given two negative PCRs, clearance, or symptom resolution. Sequenced sample: PBMCs or T cells enriched from blood (not recorded which). The TCR was taken from a young man who had recovered from COVID-19.

This CDR3 reads CASSPRAVNTEAFF. The CDR3 DNA reads as TGTGCCAGCTCACCCAGGGCGGTGAACACTGAAGCTTTCTTT. The V gene is TRBV18, the J gene TRBJ1-1; D possibly corresponds to TRBD1 (5 bases). Germline CDR1 KGHSH, CDR2 LQKENI. The CDR3 length is 14 residues. Trimming shortened V by 3 bases and J by 0 bases, and 8 bases separated the two germline ends.